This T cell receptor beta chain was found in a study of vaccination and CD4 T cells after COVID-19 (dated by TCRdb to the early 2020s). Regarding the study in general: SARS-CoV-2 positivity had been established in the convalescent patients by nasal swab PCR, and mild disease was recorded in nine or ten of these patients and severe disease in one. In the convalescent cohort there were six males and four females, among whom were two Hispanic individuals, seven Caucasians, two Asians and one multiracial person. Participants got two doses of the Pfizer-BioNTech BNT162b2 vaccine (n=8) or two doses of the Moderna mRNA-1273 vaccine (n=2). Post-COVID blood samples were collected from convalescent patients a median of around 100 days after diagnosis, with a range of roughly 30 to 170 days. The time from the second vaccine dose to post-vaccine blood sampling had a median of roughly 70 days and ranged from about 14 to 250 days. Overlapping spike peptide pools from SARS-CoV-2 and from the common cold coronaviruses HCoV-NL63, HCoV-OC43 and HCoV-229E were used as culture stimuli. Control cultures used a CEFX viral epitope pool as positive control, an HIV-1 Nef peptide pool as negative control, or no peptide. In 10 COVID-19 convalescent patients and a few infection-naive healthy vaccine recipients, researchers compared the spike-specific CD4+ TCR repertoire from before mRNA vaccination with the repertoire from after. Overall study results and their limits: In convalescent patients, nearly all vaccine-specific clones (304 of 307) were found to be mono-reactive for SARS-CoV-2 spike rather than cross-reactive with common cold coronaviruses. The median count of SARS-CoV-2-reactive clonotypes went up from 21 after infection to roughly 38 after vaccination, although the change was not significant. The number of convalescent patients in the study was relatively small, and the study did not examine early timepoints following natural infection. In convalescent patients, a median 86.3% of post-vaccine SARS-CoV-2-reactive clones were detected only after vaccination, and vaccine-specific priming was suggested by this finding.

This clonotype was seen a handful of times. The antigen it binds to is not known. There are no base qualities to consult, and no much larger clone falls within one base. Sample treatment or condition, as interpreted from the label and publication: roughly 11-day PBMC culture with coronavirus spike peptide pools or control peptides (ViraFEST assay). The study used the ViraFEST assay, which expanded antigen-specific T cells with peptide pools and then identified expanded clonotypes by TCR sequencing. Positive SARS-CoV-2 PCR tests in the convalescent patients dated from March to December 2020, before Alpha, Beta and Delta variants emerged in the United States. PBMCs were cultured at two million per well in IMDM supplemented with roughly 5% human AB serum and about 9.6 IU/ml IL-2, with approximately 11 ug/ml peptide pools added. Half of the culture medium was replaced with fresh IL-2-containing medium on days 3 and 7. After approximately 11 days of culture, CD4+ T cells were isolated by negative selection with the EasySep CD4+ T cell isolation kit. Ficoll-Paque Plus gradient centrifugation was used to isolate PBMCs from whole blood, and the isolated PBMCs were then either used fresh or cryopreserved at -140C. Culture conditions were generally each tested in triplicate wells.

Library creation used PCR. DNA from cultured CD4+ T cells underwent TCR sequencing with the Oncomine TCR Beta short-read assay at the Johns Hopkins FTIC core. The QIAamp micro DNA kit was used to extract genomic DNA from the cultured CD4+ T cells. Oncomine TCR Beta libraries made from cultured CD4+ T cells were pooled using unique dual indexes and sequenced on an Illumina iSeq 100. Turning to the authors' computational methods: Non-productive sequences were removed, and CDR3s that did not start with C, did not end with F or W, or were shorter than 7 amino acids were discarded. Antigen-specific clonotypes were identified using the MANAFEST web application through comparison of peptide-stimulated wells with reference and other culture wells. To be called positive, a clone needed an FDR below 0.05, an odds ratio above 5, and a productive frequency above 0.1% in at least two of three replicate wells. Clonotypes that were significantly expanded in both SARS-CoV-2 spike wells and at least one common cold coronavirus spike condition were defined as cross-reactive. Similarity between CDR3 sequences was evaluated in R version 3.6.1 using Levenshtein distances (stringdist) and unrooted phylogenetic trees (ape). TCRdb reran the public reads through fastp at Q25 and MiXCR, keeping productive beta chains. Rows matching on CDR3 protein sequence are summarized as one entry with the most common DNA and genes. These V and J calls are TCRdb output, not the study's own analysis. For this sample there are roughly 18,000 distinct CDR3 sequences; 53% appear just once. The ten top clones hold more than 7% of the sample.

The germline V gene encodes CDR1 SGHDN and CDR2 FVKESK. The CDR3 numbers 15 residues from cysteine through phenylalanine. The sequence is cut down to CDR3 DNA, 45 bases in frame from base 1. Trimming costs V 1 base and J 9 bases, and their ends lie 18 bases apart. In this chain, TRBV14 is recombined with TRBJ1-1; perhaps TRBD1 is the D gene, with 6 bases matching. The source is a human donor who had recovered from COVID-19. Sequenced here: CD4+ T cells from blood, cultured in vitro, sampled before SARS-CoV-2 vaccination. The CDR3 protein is CASSQGGAPTIQAFF. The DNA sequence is TGTGCCAGCAGCCAAGGGGGGGCACCAACTATTCAAGCTTTCTTT.